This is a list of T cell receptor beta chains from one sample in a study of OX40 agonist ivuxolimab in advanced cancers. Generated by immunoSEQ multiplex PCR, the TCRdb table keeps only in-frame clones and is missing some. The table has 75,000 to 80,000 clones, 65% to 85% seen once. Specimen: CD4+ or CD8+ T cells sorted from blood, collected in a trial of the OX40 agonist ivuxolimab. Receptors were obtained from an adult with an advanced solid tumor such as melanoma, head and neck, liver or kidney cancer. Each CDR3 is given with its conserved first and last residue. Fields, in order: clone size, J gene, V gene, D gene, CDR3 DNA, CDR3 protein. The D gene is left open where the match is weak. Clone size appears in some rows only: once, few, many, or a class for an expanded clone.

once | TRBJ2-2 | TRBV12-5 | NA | TGTGCTAGTGGTTTGGCCCCAAACACCGGGGAGCTGTTTTTT | CASGLAPNTGELFF
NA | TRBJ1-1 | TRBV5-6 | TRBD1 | TGTGCCAGCAGCTTGGCAGGGACAGAGGAAGCTTTCTTT | CASSLAGTEEAFF
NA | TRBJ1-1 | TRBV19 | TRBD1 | TGTGCCAGTAGTAGAGGACAGGTAGCCACTGAAGCTTTCTTT | CASSRGQVATEAFF
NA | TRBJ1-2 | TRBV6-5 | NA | TGTGCCAGCAGTTCTACGAACTATGGCTACACCTTC | CASSSTNYGYTF
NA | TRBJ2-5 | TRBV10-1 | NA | TGCGCCAGCAGTGACATACTAGCTGTGGAGACCCAGTACTTC | CASSDILAVETQYF
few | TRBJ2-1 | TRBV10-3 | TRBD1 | TGTGCCATCAGCGCGGGACAGGGCGCCTACAATGAGCAGTTCTTC | CAISAGQGAYNEQFF
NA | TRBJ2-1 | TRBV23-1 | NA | TGCGCCAGCATCGGTGGGTCTACCTACAATGAGCAGTTCTTC | CASIGGSTYNEQFF
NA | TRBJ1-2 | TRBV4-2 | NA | TGTGCCAGCAGCCAAGCTAGGGGGGGGGACTATGGCTACACCTTC | CASSQARGGDYGYTF
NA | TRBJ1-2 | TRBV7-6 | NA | TGTGCCAGCAGCTTAGAGACCGGGCATGGCTACACCTTC | CASSLETGHGYTF
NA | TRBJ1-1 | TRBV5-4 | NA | TGTGCCAGCAGCTTGGGTGCGGGGAGCTTTAACCCGGGCACTGAAGCTTTCTTT | CASSLGAGSFNPGTEAFF
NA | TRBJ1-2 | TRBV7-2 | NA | TGTGCCAGCAGCTTAAGGTCCCAGGGCGGCTACACCTTC | CASSLRSQGGYTF
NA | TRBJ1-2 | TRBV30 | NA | TGTGCCTGGAGGCTACACGTCTCGAGTTTTGGCTACACCTTC | CAWRLHVSSFGYTF
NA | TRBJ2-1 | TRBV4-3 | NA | TGCGCCAGCAGCCAAGAGGTTCCGACGGCTAGCCCCGTTGAGCAGTTCTTC | CASSQEVPTASPVEQFF
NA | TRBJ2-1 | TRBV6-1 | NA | TGTGCCAGCAGTGAAGGCGGGTTGGCCCCGCAGTTCTTC | CASSEGGLAPQFF
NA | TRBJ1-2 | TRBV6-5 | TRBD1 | TGTGCCAGCAGTTACTCGGGACAGGGGACGTATGGCTACACCTTC | CASSYSGQGTYGYTF
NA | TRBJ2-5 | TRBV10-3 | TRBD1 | TGTGCCATCAGTGAACGGACAGGGGTTGAGACCCAGTACTTC | CAISERTGVETQYF
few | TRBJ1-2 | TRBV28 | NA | TGTGCCAGCAGTTGGTCCGGGACTGCCACTAAGGGCTACACCTTC | CASSWSGTATKGYTF
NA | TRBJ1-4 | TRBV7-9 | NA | TGTGCCAGCAGCTCCCCGGACGGACGGATCGGAGAAAAACTGTTTTTT | CASSSPDGRIGEKLFF
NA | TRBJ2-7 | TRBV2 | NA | TGTGCCAGCAGTGGGGACGGCTTCACCCTGGGCTACGAGCAGTACTTC | CASSGDGFTLGYEQYF
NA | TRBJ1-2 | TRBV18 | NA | TGTGCCAGCTCACCACAGACCGGGGCCAAAGGCTACACCTTC | CASSPQTGAKGYTF
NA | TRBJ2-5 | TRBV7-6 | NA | TGTGCCAGCAGCTTAGCGTTCCCAGAGACCCAGTACTTC | CASSLAFPETQYF
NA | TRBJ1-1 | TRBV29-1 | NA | TGCAGCGCACCAGGAAAAAACACTGAAGCTTTCTTT | CSAPGKNTEAFF
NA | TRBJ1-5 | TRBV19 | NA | TGTGCCAGTACCCCGGGGGAGGATCAGCCCCAGCATTTT | CASTPGEDQPQHF
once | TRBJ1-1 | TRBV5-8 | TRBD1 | TGTGCCAGCAGCTTTGACAGGGGTGGGACTGAAGCTTTCTTT | CASSFDRGGTEAFF
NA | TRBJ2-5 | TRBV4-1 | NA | TGCGCCAGCAGCCAAGGAATCCGGATGGGTAGAGAGACCCAGTACTTC | CASSQGIRMGRETQYF
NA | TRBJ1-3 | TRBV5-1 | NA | TGCGCCAGCAGCTTGGCCTTAGGGGCGCAGGGAAACACCATATATTTT | CASSLALGAQGNTIYF
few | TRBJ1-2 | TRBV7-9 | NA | TGTGCCAGCAGCTTAGACCCCTATGGCTACACCTTC | CASSLDPYGYTF
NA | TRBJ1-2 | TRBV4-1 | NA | TGCGCCAGCAGCCCCTCCGGAGGGGCCGGTCTGGGTGGCTACACCTTC | CASSPSGGAGLGGYTF
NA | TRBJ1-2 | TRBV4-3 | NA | TGCGCCAGCAGCCAAGAGCCTGGAGGCTACACCTTC | CASSQEPGGYTF
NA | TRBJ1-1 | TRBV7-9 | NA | TGTGCCAGCAGCGGTGGGGCGCGGGTGGACACTGAAGCTTTCTTT | CASSGGARVDTEAFF
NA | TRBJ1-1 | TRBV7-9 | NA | TGTGCCAGCAGCTTAGCGCTGCCGAACACTAAAGCTTTCTTT | CASSLALPNTKAFF
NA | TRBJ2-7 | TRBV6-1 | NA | TGTGCCAGCAGTGAAAAAGGAATGGGGGTCTACTACGAGCAGTACTTC | CASSEKGMGVYYEQYF
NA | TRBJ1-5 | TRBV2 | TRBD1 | TGTGCCAGCAGTCGAGACAGGGATGGTGAGCCCCAGCATTTT | CASSRDRDGEPQHF
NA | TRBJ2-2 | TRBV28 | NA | TGTGCCAGCAGCAGCGCAGGGGCGACCGGGGAGCTGTTTTTT | CASSSAGATGELFF
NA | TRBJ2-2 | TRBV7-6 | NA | TGTGCCAGCAGCTTAGTCCCTCCACCGGACACCGGGGAGCTGTTTTTT | CASSLVPPPDTGELFF
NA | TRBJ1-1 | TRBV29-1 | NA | TGCAGCGTGAGTAGGGCCACCTTTGAAGCTTTCTTT | CSVSRATFEAFF
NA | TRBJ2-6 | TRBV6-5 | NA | TGTGCCAGCAGGCGGTCCTTAGATGGGGCCAACGTCCTGACTTTC | CASRRSLDGANVLTF
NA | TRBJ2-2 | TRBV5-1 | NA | TGCGCCAGCAGCTTGTTGGGGGACACCGGGGAGCTGTTTTTT | CASSLLGDTGELFF
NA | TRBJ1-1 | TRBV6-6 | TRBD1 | TGTGCCGGGTCTCAGGGGGGGCGGACTGAAGCTTTCTTT | CAGSQGGRTEAFF
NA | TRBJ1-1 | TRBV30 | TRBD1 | TGTGCCTCTAACAGGGGAGGGACTGAAGCTTTCTTT | CASNRGGTEAFF
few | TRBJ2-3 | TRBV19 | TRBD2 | TGTGCCAGTAGTATTTGGACTAGCGGCGGGGGTACGCAGTATTTT | CASSIWTSGGGTQYF
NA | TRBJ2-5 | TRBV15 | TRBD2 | TGTGCCACCAGCAGAGACGGGACTAGCGGCGAGACCCAGTACTTC | CATSRDGTSGETQYF